Presented here are 15 T cell receptor beta chains from one specimen sequenced in a study of response to subunit inactivated influenza vaccine. TCRdb redid the calling of the RT-PCR reads with MiXCR, one entry per CDR3 protein. The data contain about 700,000 distinct CDR3 sequences, 15% to 18% of them singletons. This specimen was PBMCs from blood, taken roughly 12 days after vaccination. These receptors were taken from a man in his fifties or sixties who received an inactivated influenza vaccine.

This clonotype has just a few counts. The chain joins TRBV7-2 to TRBJ2-1; 12 bases map to TRBD2. The CDR3 has 16 amino acids. CDR1 and CDR2 from the germline V gene are SGHTA and FQGNSA. J gave up 6 bases and V 5 bases, and 8 bases lay outside the gene matches. The CDR3 DNA sequence: TGTGCCAGCAGCCGTCCGGGACTAGCGGGCACCAATGAGCAGTTCTTC. Translation gives CASSRPGLAGTNEQFF.

The chain links TRBV30 to TRBJ2-3; D is uncertain. This CDR3 comprises 15 residues. The V end was cut by 0 bases, the J end by 5 bases, with 15 bases between. Germline-derived CDR1 and CDR2 are GTSNPN and SVGIG (reference sequence). The DNA of the CDR3 is TGTGCCTGGAGTGTACCGTGGGTCGCAGGAGATACGCAGTATTTT. Translated: CAWSVPWVAGDTQYF.

In this sample, this clonotype turned up a few times. This sequence joins TRBV3-1 and TRBJ2-3; possibly TRBD2 for D (6 bases). The CDR3 is 16 amino acids. Trimming removed 1 base at V and 8 bases at J, with 19 bases between. CDR1 LGHDT and CDR2 YNNKEL come from the germline V gene (reference sequence). The chain's CDR3 is CASSQGGSGVPVTQYF. As DNA, the CDR3 is TGTGCCAGCAGCCAAGGAGGTAGCGGAGTCCCTGTTACGCAGTATTTT.

The genes are TRBV7-2 and TRBJ2-1, with D perhaps matching TRBD2 (5 bases). This CDR3 contains 12 residues. Trimming cost V 11 bases and J 6 bases, with 14 bases left between them. The germline CDR1 and CDR2 sequences are SGHTA and FQGNSA. Written as DNA, the CDR3 is TGTGCCTCTCAGAGGGAGATCAATGAGCAGTTCTTC. Its protein product is CASQREINEQFF.

For this clonotype: Compared with germline, one end of the junction differs, possibly owing to a read error. This rearrangement joins TRBV4-1 to TRBJ2-1, with 9 bases aligning to TRBD2. Germline loops: CDR1 MGHRA, CDR2 YSYEKL. The CDR3 contains 16 residues. CDR3 sequence reads: CASSQRLAGVYDEQFF. The DNA for the CDR3 is TGCGCCAGCAGCCAACGATTAGCGGGAGTCTACGATGAGCAGTTCTTC.

The chain couples TRBV5-1 to TRBJ2-3; TRBD2 is a possible D gene (7 bases). Trimming removed 4 bases from V and 4 bases from J, with 16 bases in between. Germline values: CDR1 SGHRS, CDR2 YFSETQ. The CDR3 is 15 residues long. The CDR3 DNA is TGCGCCAGCAGCGCTGGGGGCGGGGGCGCAGATACGCAGTATTTT. It yields the protein CASSAGGGGADTQYF.

The V call is TRBV19, the J call TRBJ2-5; the D is unclear. V lost 0 bases and J lost 4, with 9 bases in between. This CDR3 comprises 14 residues. CDR1 and CDR2 (germline): LNHDA, SQIVND (reference sequence). The CDR3 nucleotides are TGTGCCAGTAGTATAGATCTGGCACCAGAGACCCAGTACTTC. Its protein product is CASSIDLAPETQYF.

This chain uses TRBV6-2 or TRBV6-3 with TRBJ2-1, with D tentatively TRBD1 (5 bases). Germline-derived CDR1 and CDR2 are MNHEY and SVGEGT. There are 15 residues in the CDR3. Trimming took 6 bases from V and 1 from J, leaving 13 bases between them. CDR3 region: CASSQFRGSYNEQFF. The CDR3 DNA follows: TGTGCCAGCAGCCAGTTTAGGGGATCCTACAATGAGCAGTTCTTC.

This chain links TRBV6-1 with TRBJ1-1, with D hard to call. Germline values: CDR1 MNHNS, CDR2 SASEGT. The CDR3 is made up of 16 amino acids. Trimming took off 5 bases at V and 1 base at J, with 17 bases between the two ends. The CDR3 loop reads CASSPLLPSSNTEAFF. CDR3 DNA sequence: TGTGCCAGCAGTCCACTCCTGCCATCATCGAACACTGAAGCTTTCTTT.

This clonotype has a count of ten or more. CDR3 in DNA: TGTGCCAGCAGCCGCCGGGGAAGGTACTATGGCTACACCTTC. Residues: CASSRRGRYYGYTF. The rearrangement links TRBV7-9 to TRBJ1-2; D not resolved. From germline, CDR1 is SEHNR and CDR2 FQNEAQ (reference sequence). The ends were cut back, 5 bases at V and 3 bases at J, with 13 bases in the middle. This CDR3 is built from 14 residues. Using reference TRBV7-9 and TRBJ1-2 for the parts outside the CDR3, the full variable domain is DTGVSQNPRHKITKRGQNVTFRCDPISEHNRLYWYRQTLGQGPEFLTYFQNEAQLEKSRLLSDRFSAERPKGSFSTLEIQRTEQGDSAMYLCASSRRGRYYGYTFGSGTRLTVV.

CDR3 in amino acids: CASRKGGASTPRARYNEQFF. DNA for the CDR3: TGTGCCAGCAGAAAGGGAGGAGCTTCTACACCGAGGGCGCGCTACAATGAGCAGTTCTTC. The V call is TRBV21-1, the J call TRBJ2-1; the table's TRBD1 call for D was not verified on the DNA. TRBV21-1 is termed a pseudogene. The CDR3 covers 20 residues.

The CDR3 coding sequence is TGCGCCAGCAGCTTGGCCCACTTGAGTACGCAGTATTTT. Protein product: CASSLAHLSTQYF. The chain uses TRBV5-1 and TRBJ2-3, with unresolved D. This CDR3 is built from 13 residues. Germline loops: CDR1 SGHRS, CDR2 YFSETQ. V was trimmed by 0 bases and J by 8 bases, leaving 10 bases between them.

DNA of the CDR3: TGTGCCAGCAGCTTAGCGGCGACAGTGAACACTGAAGCTTTCTTT. Protein sequence: CASSLAATVNTEAFF. The chain joins TRBV7-8 to TRBJ1-1; D might be TRBD1 (5 bases). Germline V gene lookup returns CDR1 SGHVS and CDR2 FQNEAQ. The CDR3 runs 15 residues. With 0 bases removed from V and 0 bases from J, the gap between germline ends came to 8 bases.

A few counts support this clonotype. The genes are TRBV19 and TRBJ1-3; TRBD1 is a possible D gene (5 bases). Trimming removed 6 bases from V and 4 bases from J, with 19 bases in between. The CDR3 is 16 amino acids. Looked up from germline, CDR1 is LNHDA and CDR2 is SQIVND (reference sequence). The CDR3 loop is CASRRSMGVAGNTIYF. CDR3 in DNA: TGTGCCAGTAGGCGAAGTATGGGGGTCGCCGGAAACACCATATATTTT.

This clonotype was recorded a few times. The chain has TRBV12-3 or TRBV12-4 and TRBJ2-3; TRBD2 matches at 7 bases. There are 16 residues in the CDR3. V was pared by 7 bases and J by 4 bases, with 14 bases of the junction left unmatched. The CDR3 protein is CASTYLGGLVADTQYF. The DNA of the CDR3 is TGTGCCAGCACTTACCTGGGGGGGTTGGTGGCAGATACGCAGTATTTT.